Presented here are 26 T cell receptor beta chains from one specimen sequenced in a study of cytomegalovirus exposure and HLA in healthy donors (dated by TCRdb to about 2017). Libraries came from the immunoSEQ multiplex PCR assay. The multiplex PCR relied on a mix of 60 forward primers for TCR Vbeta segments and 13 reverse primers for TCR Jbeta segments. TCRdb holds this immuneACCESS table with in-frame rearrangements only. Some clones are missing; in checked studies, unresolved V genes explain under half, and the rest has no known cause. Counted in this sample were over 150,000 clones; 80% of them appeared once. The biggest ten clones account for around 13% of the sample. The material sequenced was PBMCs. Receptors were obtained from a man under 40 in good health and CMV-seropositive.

CDR3 residues: CAIWIQGRGISDTQYF. The CDR3 bases are TGTGCCATCTGGATCCAGGGGAGAGGTATTTCAGATACGCAGTATTTT. The chain couples TRBV2 to TRBJ2-3, with a possible D match to TRBD1 (6 bases). V lost 10 bases and J 4 bases, leaving 24 bases between the germline ends. This CDR3 has 16 residues. The germline CDR1 and CDR2 sequences are SNHLY and FYNNEI.

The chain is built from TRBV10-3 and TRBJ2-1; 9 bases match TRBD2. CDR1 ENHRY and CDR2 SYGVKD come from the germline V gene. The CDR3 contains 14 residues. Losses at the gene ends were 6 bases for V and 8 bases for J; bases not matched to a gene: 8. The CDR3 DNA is TGTGCCATCAGAGATAGCGGGAGAGTGTATGAGCAGTTCTTC. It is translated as CAIRDSGRVYEQFF.

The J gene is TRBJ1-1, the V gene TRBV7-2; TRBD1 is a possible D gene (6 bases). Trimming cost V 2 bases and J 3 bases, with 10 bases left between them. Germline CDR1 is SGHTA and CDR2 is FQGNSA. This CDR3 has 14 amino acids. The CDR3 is CASSLNPGDTEAFF. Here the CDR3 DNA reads TGTGCCAGCAGCTTAAATCCAGGGGACACTGAAGCTTTCTTT. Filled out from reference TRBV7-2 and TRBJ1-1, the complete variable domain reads GAGVSQSPSNKVTEKGKDVELRCDPISGHTALYWYRQSLGQGLEFLIYFQGNSAPDKSGLPSDRFSAERTGGSVSTLTIQRTQQEDSAVYLCASSLNPGDTEAFFGQGTRLTVV.

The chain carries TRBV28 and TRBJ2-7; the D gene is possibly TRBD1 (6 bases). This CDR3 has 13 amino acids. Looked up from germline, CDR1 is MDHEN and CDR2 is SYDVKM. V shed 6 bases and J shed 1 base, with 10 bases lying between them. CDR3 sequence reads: CASRRTASYEQYF. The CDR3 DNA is TGTGCCAGCAGGAGGACAGCTTCCTACGAGCAGTACTTC. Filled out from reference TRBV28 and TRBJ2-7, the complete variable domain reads DVKVTQSSRYLVKRTGEKVFLECVQDMDHENMFWYRQDPGLGLRLIYFSYDVKMKEKGDIPEGYSVSREKKERFSLILESASTNQTSMYLCASRRTASYEQYFGPGTRLTVT.

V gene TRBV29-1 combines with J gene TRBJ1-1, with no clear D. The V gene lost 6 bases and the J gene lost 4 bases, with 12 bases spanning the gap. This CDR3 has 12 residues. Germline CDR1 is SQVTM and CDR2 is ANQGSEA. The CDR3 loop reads CSVASFGTEAFF. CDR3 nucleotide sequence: TGCAGCGTAGCTTCTTTTGGCACTGAAGCTTTCTTT. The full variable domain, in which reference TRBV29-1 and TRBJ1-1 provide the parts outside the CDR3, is SAVISQKPSRDICQRGTSLTIQCQVDSQVTMMFWYRQQPGQSLTLIATANQGSEATYESGFVIDKFPISRPNLTFSTLTVSNMSPEDSSIYLCSVASFGTEAFFGQGTRLTVV.

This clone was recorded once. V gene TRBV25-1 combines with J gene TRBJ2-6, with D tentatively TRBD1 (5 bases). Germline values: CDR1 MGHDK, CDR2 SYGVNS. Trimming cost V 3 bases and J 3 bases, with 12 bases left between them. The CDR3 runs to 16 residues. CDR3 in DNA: TGTGCCAGCAGTGATCCAGGGTCTGGTGGGGCCAACGTCCTGACTTTC. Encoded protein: CASSDPGSGGANVLTF.

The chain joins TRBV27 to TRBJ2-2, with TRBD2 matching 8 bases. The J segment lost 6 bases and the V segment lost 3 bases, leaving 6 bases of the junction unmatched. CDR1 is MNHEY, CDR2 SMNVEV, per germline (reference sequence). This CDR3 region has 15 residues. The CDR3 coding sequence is TGTGCCAGCAGTTTGTCGGGACTAGGGGCCGGGGAGCTGTTTTTT. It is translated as CASSLSGLGAGELFF.

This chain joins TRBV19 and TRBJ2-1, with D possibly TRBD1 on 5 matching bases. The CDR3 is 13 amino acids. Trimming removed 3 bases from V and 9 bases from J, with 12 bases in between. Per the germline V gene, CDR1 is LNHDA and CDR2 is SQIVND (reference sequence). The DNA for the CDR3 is TGTGCCAGTAGTATTTGGCAGGGCCGTGAGCAGTTCTTC. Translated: CASSIWQGREQFF. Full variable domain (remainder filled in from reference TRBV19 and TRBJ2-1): DGGITQSPKYLFRKEGQNVTLSCEQNLNHDAMYWYRQDPGQGLRLIYYSQIVNDFQKGDIAEGYSVSREKKESFPLTVTSAQKNPTAFYLCASSIWQGREQFFGPGTRLTVL.

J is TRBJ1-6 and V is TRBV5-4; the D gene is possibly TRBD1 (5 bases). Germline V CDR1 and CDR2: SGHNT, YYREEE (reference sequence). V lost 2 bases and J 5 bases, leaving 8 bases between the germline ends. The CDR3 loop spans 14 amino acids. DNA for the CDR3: TGTGCCAGCAGCTTCACAGGAGATAATTCACCCCTCCACTTT. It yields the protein CASSFTGDNSPLHF.

CDR3 sequence reads: CASSLERGTGELFF. The CDR3 coding sequence is TGTGCCAGCAGCTTAGAGCGGGGCACCGGGGAGCTGTTTTTT. The rearrangement joins TRBV11-2 to TRBJ2-2; possibly TRBD2 for D (6 bases). Germline V gene lookup returns CDR1 SGHAT and CDR2 FQNNGV. V lost 0 bases to trimming and J lost 4 bases, with 6 bases between them. CDR3 size: 14 residues. Based on the CDR3 plus reference TRBV11-2 and TRBJ2-2, the full variable domain is EAGVAQSPRYKIIEKRQSVAFWCNPISGHATLYWYQQILGQGPKLLIQFQNNGVVDDSQLPKDRFSAERLKGVDSTLKIQPAKLEDSAVYLCASSLERGTGELFFGEGSRLTVL.

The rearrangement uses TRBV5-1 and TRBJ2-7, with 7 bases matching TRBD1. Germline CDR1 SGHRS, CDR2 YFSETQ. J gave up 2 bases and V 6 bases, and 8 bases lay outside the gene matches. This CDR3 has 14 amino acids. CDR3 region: CASNVGQYTYEQYF. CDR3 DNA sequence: TGCGCCAGCAACGTGGGACAGTATACCTACGAGCAGTACTTC. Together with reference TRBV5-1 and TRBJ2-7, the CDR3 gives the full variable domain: KAGVTQTPRYLIKTRGQQVTLSCSPISGHRSVSWYQQTPGQGLQFLFEYFSETQRNKGNFPGRFSGRQFSNSRSEMNVSTLELGDSALYLCASNVGQYTYEQYFGPGTRLTVT.

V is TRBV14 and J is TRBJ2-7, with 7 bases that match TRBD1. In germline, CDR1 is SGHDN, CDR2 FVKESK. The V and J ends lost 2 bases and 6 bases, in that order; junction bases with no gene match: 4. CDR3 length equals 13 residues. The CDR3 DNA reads TGTGCCAGCAGCCAAACGGCAGGGGGCGAGCAGTACTTC. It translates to CASSQTAGGEQYF.

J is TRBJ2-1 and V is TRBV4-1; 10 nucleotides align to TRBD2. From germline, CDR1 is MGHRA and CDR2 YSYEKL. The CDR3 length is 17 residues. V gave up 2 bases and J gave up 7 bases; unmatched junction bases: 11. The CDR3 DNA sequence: TGCGCCAGCAGCCAACCCCTTCTAGCGGGAGTTGGTAATGAGCAGTTCTTC. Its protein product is CASSQPLLAGVGNEQFF.

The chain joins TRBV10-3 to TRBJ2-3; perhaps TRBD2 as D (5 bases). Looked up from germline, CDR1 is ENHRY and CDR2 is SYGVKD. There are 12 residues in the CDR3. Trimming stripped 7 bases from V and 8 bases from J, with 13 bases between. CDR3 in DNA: TGTGCCATCAAATCAGGACGGGGTACGCAGTATTTT. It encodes CAIKSGRGTQYF.

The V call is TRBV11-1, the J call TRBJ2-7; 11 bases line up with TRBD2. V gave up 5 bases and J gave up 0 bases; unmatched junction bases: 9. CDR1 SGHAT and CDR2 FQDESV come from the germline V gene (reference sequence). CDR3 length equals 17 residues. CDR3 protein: CASSPGLAGGVSYEQYF. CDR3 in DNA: TGTGCCAGCAGCCCTGGACTAGCGGGTGGGGTCTCCTACGAGCAGTACTTC.

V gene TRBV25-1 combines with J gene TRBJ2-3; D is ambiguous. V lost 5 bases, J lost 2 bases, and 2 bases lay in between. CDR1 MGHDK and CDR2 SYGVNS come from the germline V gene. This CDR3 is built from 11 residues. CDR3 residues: CASSYTDTQYF. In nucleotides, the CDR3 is TGTGCCAGCAGTTACACAGATACGCAGTATTTT.

The CDR3 region has the DNA TGCGCCAGCAGTGACGTTGCGTCGGCGGGAGGTCGAGAGACCCAGTACTTC. Protein: CASSDVASAGGRETQYF. This chain uses TRBV10-2 with TRBJ2-5; 8 bases map to TRBD2. With 3 bases clipped from V and 4 bases from J, the junction kept 13 bases outside the gene matches. Germline-derived CDR1 and CDR2 are WSHSY and SAAADI. CDR3 length: 17 residues.

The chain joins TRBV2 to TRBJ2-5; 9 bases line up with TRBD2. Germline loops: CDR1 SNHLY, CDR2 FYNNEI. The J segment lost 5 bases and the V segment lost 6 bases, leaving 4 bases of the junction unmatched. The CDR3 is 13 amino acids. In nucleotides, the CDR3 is TGTGCCAGCAGCGACAGCGGGAGGGAGACCCAGTACTTC. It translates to CASSDSGRETQYF.

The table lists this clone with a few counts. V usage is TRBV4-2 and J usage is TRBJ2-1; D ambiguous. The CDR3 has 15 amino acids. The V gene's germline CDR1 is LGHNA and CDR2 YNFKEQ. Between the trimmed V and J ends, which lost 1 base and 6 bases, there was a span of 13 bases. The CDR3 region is CASSQGVLESNEQFF. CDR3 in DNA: TGTGCCAGCAGCCAAGGGGTTCTGGAGTCCAATGAGCAGTTCTTC.

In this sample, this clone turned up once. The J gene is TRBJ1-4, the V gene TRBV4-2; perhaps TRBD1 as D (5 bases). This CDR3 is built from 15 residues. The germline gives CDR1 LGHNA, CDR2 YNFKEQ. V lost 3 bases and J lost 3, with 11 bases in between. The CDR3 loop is CASSQQGAANEKLFF. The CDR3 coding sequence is TGTGCCAGCAGCCAGCAGGGTGCGGCTAATGAAAAACTGTTTTTT.

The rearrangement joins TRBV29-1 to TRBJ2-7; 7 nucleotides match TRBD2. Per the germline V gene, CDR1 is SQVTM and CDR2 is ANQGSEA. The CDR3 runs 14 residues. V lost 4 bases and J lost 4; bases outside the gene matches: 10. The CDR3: CSVAPRRGGYEQYF. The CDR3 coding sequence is TGCAGCGTTGCCCCTCGACGGGGAGGGTACGAGCAGTACTTC.

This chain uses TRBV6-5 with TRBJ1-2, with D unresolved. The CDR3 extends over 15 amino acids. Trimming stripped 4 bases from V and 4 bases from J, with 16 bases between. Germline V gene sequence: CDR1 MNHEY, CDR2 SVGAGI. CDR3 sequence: CASSSGSSASYGYTF. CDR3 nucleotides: TGTGCCAGCAGTTCCGGGAGCAGCGCGTCCTATGGCTACACCTTC.

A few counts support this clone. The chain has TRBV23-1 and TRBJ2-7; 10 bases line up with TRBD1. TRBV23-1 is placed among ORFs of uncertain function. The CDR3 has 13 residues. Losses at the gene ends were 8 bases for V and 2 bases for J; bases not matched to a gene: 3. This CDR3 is CASRQGAPYEQYF. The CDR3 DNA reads TGCGCCAGCCGACAGGGGGCCCCCTACGAGCAGTACTTC.

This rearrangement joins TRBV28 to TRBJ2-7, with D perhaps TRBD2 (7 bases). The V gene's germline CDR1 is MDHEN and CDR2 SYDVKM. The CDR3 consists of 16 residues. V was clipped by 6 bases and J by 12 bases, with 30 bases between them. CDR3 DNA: TGTGCCAGCAGCCATGGGGACACCGGACTAGTGGGGGACGGGTACTTC. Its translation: CASSHGDTGLVGDGYF.

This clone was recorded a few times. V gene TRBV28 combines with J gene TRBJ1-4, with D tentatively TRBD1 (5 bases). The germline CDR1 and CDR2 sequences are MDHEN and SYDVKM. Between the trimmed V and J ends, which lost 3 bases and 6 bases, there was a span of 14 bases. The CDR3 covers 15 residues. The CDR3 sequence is CASSFRGGGDEKLFF. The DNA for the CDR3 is TGTGCCAGCAGTTTTCGGGGTGGAGGGGATGAAAAACTGTTTTTT.

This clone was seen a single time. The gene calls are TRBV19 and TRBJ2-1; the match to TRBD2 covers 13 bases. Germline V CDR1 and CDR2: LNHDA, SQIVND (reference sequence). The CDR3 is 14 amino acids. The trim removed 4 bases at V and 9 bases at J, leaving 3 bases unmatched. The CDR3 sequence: CASSRTSGRGEQFF. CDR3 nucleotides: TGTGCCAGTAGTAGGACTAGCGGGAGAGGTGAGCAGTTCTTC.